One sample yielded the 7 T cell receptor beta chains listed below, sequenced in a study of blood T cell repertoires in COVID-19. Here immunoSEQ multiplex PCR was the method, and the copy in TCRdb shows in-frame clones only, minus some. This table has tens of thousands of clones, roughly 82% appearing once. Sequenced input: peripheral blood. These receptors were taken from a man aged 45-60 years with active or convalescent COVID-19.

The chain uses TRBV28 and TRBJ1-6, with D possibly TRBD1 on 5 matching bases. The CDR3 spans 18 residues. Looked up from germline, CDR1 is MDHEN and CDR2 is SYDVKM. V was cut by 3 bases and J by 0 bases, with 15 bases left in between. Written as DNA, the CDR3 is TGTGCCAGCAGTTTTGCGGACACGTTCAGCTCCTATAATTCACCCCTCCACTTT. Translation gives CASSFADTFSSYNSPLHF.

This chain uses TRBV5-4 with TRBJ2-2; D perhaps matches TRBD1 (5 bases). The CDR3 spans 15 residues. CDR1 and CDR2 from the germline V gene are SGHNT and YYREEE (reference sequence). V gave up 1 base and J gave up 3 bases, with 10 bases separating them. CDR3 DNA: TGTGCCAGCAGCTTGCCAGGGATGGACACCGGGGAGCTGTTTTTT. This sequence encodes CASSLPGMDTGELFF.

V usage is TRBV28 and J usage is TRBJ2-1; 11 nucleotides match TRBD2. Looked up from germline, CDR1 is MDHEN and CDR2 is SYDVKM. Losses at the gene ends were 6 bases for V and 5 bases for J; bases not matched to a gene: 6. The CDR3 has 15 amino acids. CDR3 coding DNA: TGTGCCAGCAGCACAACTAGCGGGGGCAACAATGAGCAGTTCTTC. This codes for CASSTTSGGNNEQFF.

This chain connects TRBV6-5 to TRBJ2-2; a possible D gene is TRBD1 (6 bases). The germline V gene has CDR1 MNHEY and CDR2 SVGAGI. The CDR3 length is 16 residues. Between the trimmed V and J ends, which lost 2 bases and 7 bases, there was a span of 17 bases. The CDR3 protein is CASSYGDKGSIGELFF. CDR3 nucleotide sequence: TGTGCCAGCAGTTACGGGGACAAGGGTAGCATCGGGGAGCTGTTTTTT.

CDR3 DNA sequence: TGTGCCACCAGTGATACTCGACAGGGTTCGGGCACTGAAGCTTTCTTT. It yields the protein CATSDTRQGSGTEAFF. The chain uses TRBV24-1 and TRBJ1-1, with 7 bases aligning to TRBD1. Germline lookup yields CDR1 KGHDR and CDR2 SFDVKD. The CDR3 totals 16 residues. The J segment lost 4 bases and the V segment lost 3 bases, leaving 10 bases of the junction unmatched.

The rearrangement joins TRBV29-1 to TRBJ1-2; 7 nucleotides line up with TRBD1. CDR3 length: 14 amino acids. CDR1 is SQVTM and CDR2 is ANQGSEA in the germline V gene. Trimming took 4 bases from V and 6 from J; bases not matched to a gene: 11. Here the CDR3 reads CSVGLQRQGHGYTF. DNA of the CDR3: TGCAGCGTTGGACTGCAACGACAGGGCCATGGCTACACCTTC.

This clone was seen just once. CDR3 DNA sequence: TGCAGTGCTAGTCGGGCAGGGTCGACAGATACGCAGTATTTT. As protein: CSASRAGSTDTQYF. This chain uses TRBV20-1 with TRBJ2-3; D possibly corresponds to TRBD1 (5 bases). Germline V gene sequence: CDR1 DFQATT, CDR2 SNEGSKA (reference sequence). This CDR3 is 14 amino acids long. V was clipped by 3 bases and J by 3 bases, with 13 bases between them.